Sequencing of this TCR beta chain was carried out in a study of T cell responses to AZD1222 COVID-19 vaccine. Assay used: immunoSEQ multiplex PCR; TCRdb lists only in-frame clones, some missing. The sample consists of 75,000 to 95,000 clones, approximately 91% of them appearing once. Germline V gene data show CDR1 as KGHSH and CDR2 as LQKENI. Trimming cost V 4 bases and J 4 bases; bases outside gene matches: 11. This CDR3 is built from 17 residues. Concerning this clone: Its antigen is as yet unknown.

Regarding the study as a whole: Baseline seropositives among AZD1222 recipients totaled only five to seven. Elevations in Spike-specific TCR breadth and depth followed administration of two AZD1222 doses. The donor group comprised mostly white British people and more females; the analysis possibly underestimated clonal diversity. Spike-wide coverage was observed for vaccine-associated CD4 TCRs, with dominant responses at 160-218 and 743-854.

The chain combines TRBV18 with TRBJ1-1, with 11 bases aligning to TRBD1. Sequencing used peripheral blood, obtained on day 0 of AZD1222 vaccination. The receptor was derived from an adult in good health. The DNA for the CDR3 is TGTGCCAGCTCACACGAACGGACAGGGGGCGCGGGCACTGAAGCTTTCTTT. Its translation: CASSHERTGGAGTEAFF.